One and the same sample provided the 2 T cell receptor beta chains below, sequenced in a study of cytomegalovirus exposure and HLA in healthy donors. Both 60 Vbeta primers and 13 Jbeta primers went into the PCR. Profiling relied on immunoSEQ multiplex PCR, and the TCRdb table lists in-frame clones only, not all of them. Of approximately 130,000 clones listed, about 80% are singletons. The specimen sequenced was PBMCs. All receptors come from a boy between 2 and 10 years old in good health and CMV-seronegative.

The chain couples TRBV6-1 to TRBJ2-3, with D hard to call. The germline V gene has CDR1 MNHNS and CDR2 SASEGT. The V end lost 7 bases, the J end lost 0 bases, and 5 bases lay between the germline ends. This CDR3 is built from 12 residues. Here the CDR3 reads CASTVSTDTQYF. The CDR3 DNA reads as TGTGCCAGCACTGTTAGCACAGATACGCAGTATTTT.

The CDR3 DNA is TGTGCCAGCACCGGGACTAGCGGGGGGGGCAATGAGCAGTTCTTC. Translated: CASTGTSGGGNEQFF. The chain joins TRBV25-1 to TRBJ2-1; TRBD2 aligns across 16 bases. The germline V gene encodes CDR1 MGHDK and CDR2 SYGVNS. J lost 6 bases, V lost 7 bases, and 3 bases had no gene match. This CDR3 region has 15 residues.